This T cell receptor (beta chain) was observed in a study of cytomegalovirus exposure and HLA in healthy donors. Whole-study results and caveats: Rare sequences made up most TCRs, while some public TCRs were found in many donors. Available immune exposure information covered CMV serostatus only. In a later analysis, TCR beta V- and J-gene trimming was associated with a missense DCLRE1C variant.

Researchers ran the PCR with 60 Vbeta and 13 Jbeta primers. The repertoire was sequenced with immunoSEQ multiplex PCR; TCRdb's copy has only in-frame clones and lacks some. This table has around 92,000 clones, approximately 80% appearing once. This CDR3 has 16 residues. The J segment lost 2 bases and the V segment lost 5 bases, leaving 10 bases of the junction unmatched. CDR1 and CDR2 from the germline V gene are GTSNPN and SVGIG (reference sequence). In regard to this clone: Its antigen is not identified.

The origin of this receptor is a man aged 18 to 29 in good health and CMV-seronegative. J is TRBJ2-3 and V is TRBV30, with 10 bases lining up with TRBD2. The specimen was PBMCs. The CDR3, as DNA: TGTGCCTGGGCTAGAGGTAGCGGGGGGCTCACAGATACGCAGTATTTT. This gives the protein CAWARGSGGLTDTQYF.